This is a list of T cell receptor beta chains from one sample in a study of shared clonotypes between healthy human individuals. TCRdb's copy holds only in-frame clones and misses some; the assay was immunoSEQ multiplex PCR. The table includes about 770,000 clones, 55% to 80% detected once. The sample comprised memory CD4+ T cells sorted from blood. The receptors come from a woman aged 25 to 39 in good health. CDR3s include the opening cysteine and the closing phenylalanine or tryptophan. The D gene is left open where the match is weak.

>TRBD2|TRBV28
CASKGWGGFQETQYF
>.|TRBV10-3
CAISESGPGAKTDTQYF
>TRBD1|TRBV18
CASSPGDRGGSYNEQFF
>.|TRBV10-2
CASTESGGGEKLFF
>.|TRBV4-2
CASSQDTREETQYF
>.|TRBV14
CASSHETPGAEQYF
>.|TRBV23-1
CASSQFPGLNSYEQYF
>TRBD2|TRBV7-2
CASSFGRGRDEQYF
>TRBD1|TRBV5-1
CASSPGTENTGELFF
>TRBD1|TRBV6-6
CASSPGDSSPLHF
>TRBD2|TRBV7-2
CASSLASSGYNEQFF
>.|TRBV6-4
CASSEEGDSGIYEQYF
>.|TRBV28
CASSYLNEAFF
>.|TRBV28
CASLGQAARGAFF
>.|TRBV5-4
CASSFGGGRELFF
>.|TRBV29-1
CSVVPSPNIQYF
>.|TRBV7-7
CASSLSGGREDEQFF
>TRBD2|TRBV6-8
CASIGRESDEQYF
>.|TRBV4-1
CASSQDGVDTEAFF
>TRBD1|TRBV25-1
CASHSGTESHQETQYF
>TRBD1|TRBV28
CASSPGQGVHGPQHF
>.|TRBV6-1
CASQSARTAEKLFF
>.|TRBV28
CASRRGSWREQYF
>TRBD1|TRBV5-1
CASSPGTGVMNTEAFF
>.|TRBV6-5
CASRLDPPSEQYF
>TRBD1|TRBV7-9
CASSFQGANHEQYF